This TCR beta chain originates from a study of blood T cell repertoires in COVID-19. The CDR3 is made up of 17 amino acids. Germline loops: CDR1 SEHNR, CDR2 FQNEAQ (reference sequence). With V trimmed by 3 bases and J by 5 bases, 8 bases remained unmatched. Measured with immunoSEQ multiplex PCR; TCRdb has only the in-frame clones, and not every one. The sample holds roughly 110,000 clones, approximately 84% seen once. The chain couples TRBV7-9 to TRBJ1-4; 11 positions agree with TRBD1. The sequenced sample was peripheral blood. The receptor was derived from a man aged 50 or older with acute or convalescent COVID-19. Written as DNA, the CDR3 is TGTGCCAGCAGCTTGACTACCCGGGACAGGGGGAATGAAAAACTGTTTTTT. Its protein is CASSLTTRDRGNEKLFF.